Listed below are T cell receptor beta chains from one sample, sequenced in a study of blood T cell repertoires in COVID-19. TCRdb keeps only in-frame clones here, not all; method: immunoSEQ multiplex PCR. The table has more than 200,000 clones, approximately 88% seen once. The sequencing input was peripheral blood. The receptor set was obtained from a woman aged 25 to 39 with COVID-19, enrolled during active disease. Each CDR3 is given with its conserved first and last residue. Rows give clone size only sometimes, using once, few, many, or a class for an expanded clone.

>-|TRBV2
CASRGGSMNTEAFF
>-|TRBV19
CASRAYSGGLAGELFF
>-|TRBV30
CAWSVHKETQYF
>-|TRBV5-6
CASTFGRGHGYTF
>once|TRBV5-1
CASSSGQGIEKLFF
>-|TRBV2
CASNPLAGGGDTQYF
>-|TRBV6-5
CASRPGQGVLGQFF
>-|TRBV10-3
CAISELSGRTSFDKTDTQYF
>-|TRBV7-7
CASSPTGLRTEAFF
>-|TRBV5-6
CASSLAQVTADTEAFF